The 13 T cell receptor beta chains reported below all come from one sample, sequenced in a study of T cells in tuberculosis. The method was immunoSEQ multiplex PCR; TCRdb's version includes in-frame clones alone and lacks a portion of them. The profile shows 25,000 to 35,000 clones, roughly 94% of them singletons. Sequenced material: PBMCs. The source of these receptors is a donor under 30 with latent tuberculosis or without tuberculosis infection.

The chain links TRBV20-1 to TRBJ1-2; TRBD1 agrees at 8 bases. This CDR3 spans 11 amino acids. The germline CDR1 and CDR2 sequences are DFQATT and SNEGSKA (reference sequence). V shed 8 bases, J shed 6 bases, and the junction held 5 bases outside the gene matches. The CDR3 DNA follows: TGCAGTACCTACAGGGGGAATGGCTACACCTTC. Translated: CSTYRGNGYTF.

The rearrangement uses TRBV10-3 and TRBJ2-4; D gene uncertain. V lost 8 bases, J lost 1 base, and 6 bases lay in between. Germline V lookup: CDR1 ENHRY, CDR2 SYGVKD. There are 12 residues in the CDR3. Here the CDR3 reads CAIGDAKNIQYF. The CDR3 coding sequence is TGTGCCATCGGAGATGCCAAAAACATTCAGTACTTC.

The rearrangement uses TRBV5-5 and TRBJ1-1, with D uncertain. The CDR3 runs 13 residues. The V gene lost 4 bases and the J gene lost 5 bases, with 12 bases spanning the gap. Germline V gene data show CDR1 as SGHKS and CDR2 as YYEKEE (reference sequence). The CDR3 sequence is CASSPRAGTEAFF. CDR3 DNA: TGTGCCAGCAGCCCAAGGGCGGGGACTGAAGCTTTCTTT.

The rearrangement joins TRBV30 to TRBJ2-7, with 11 bases identical to TRBD2. The CDR3 runs 14 residues. Germline assignment: CDR1 GTSNPN and CDR2 SVGIG (reference sequence). The V segment lost 5 bases and the J segment 3 bases; nucleotides outside the gene matches: 6. CDR3 residues: CAWRITSGSYEQYF. The CDR3 DNA is TGTGCCTGGCGAATAACTAGCGGGAGCTACGAGCAGTACTTC.

The chain links TRBV9 to TRBJ2-5; D uncertain. The CDR3 is made up of 13 amino acids. Trimming stripped 0 bases from V and 2 bases from J, with 5 bases between. From germline, CDR1 is SGDLS and CDR2 YYNGEE. In nucleotides, the CDR3 is TGTGCCAGCAGCGTAGGCCGGCAAGAGACCCAGTACTTC. Encoded protein: CASSVGRQETQYF.

The chain's CDR3 is CASSLGTGEGYGYTF. CDR3 coding DNA: TGCGCCAGCAGCTTGGGGACAGGGGAAGGATATGGCTACACCTTC. The rearrangement joins TRBV5-1 to TRBJ1-2; 9 bases line up with TRBD1. Losses at the gene ends were 0 bases for V and 5 bases for J; bases not matched to a gene: 5. The CDR3 sequence is 15 residues long. Germline CDR1 and CDR2: SGHRS and YFSETQ.

This clone was seen a handful of times. The genes are TRBV19 and TRBJ1-1; D is uncertain. The CDR3 is made up of 13 amino acids. Germline CDR1 and CDR2: LNHDA and SQIVND (reference sequence). Trimming left V 1 base short and J 7 bases short, with 10 bases between. The CDR3 is CASSIVFGSEAFF. Here the CDR3 DNA reads TGTGCCAGTAGTATAGTTTTCGGGAGTGAAGCTTTCTTT.

The chain has TRBV4-3 and TRBJ2-7, with TRBD2 matching 11 bases. There are 15 residues in the CDR3. CDR1 and CDR2 (germline): LGHNA, YSLEER. J lost 7 bases, V lost 0 bases, and 5 bases had no gene match. The CDR3 bases are TGCGCCAGCAGCCAAGACACTAGCGGGAGTTGGGAGCAGTACTTC. Its protein product is CASSQDTSGSWEQYF.

This clone was detected only once. The CDR3 sequence: CSVGVTGSSYEQYF. In nucleotides, the CDR3 is TGCAGCGTGGGGGTGACAGGGAGCTCCTACGAGCAGTACTTC. The chain employs TRBV29-1 and TRBJ2-7, with 7 bases matching TRBD1. The germline gives CDR1 SQVTM, CDR2 ANQGSEA. This CDR3 comprises 14 residues. Unmatched junction bases numbered 8, after V lost 6 bases and J lost 0 bases.

The gene calls are TRBV5-1 and TRBJ1-1, with 9 nucleotides matching TRBD1. Germline CDR1 and CDR2: SGHRS and YFSETQ. V dropped 3 bases and J dropped 5; count of bases not matched to a gene: 5. CDR3 length equals 14 residues. The DNA of the CDR3 is TGCGCCAGCAGCTCCGTAGGGACAGGGACTGAAGCTTTCTTT. Amino acid sequence: CASSSVGTGTEAFF.

In its sample, this clone was seen once. J is TRBJ2-7 and V is TRBV29-1; D call uncertain. The CDR3 totals 10 residues. Trimming pared 7 bases from V and 7 bases from J, leaving 11 bases between. The V gene's germline CDR1 is SQVTM and CDR2 ANQGSEA. The CDR3 DNA is TGCAGCGCTCTATCCCGGGAGCAGTACTTC. Protein sequence: CSALSREQYF.

The chain is built from TRBV30 and TRBJ2-3, with TRBD2 identical over 11 bases. CDR3 length: 18 residues. V dropped 0 bases and J dropped 1; count of bases not matched to a gene: 9. Germline V gives CDR1 GTSNPN, CDR2 SVGIG (reference sequence). CDR3 amino acids: CAWSVLIAGGPGTDTQYF. For the CDR3, the DNA is TGTGCCTGGAGTGTATTGATAGCGGGAGGGCCGGGCACAGATACGCAGTATTTT.

This clone was seen a single time. The gene calls are TRBV4-3 and TRBJ2-1; D might be TRBD2 (6 bases). The CDR3 runs 15 residues. The V gene lost 1 base and the J gene lost 11 bases, with 18 bases spanning the gap. CDR1 is LGHNA, CDR2 YSLEER, per germline. The CDR3 loop is CASSQGNSGSMKQFF. The CDR3, as DNA: TGCGCCAGCAGCCAAGGTAATAGCGGATCAATGAAGCAGTTCTTC.